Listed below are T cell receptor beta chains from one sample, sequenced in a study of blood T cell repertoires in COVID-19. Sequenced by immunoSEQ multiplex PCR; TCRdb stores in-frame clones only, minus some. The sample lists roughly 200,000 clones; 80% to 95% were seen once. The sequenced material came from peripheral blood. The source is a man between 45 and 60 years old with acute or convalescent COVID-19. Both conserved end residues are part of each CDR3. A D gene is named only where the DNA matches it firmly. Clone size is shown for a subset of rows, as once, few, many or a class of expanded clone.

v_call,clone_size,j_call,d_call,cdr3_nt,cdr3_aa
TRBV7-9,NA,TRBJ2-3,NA,TGTGCCAGCAGCTTAAGGGGGAGTACAGATACGCAGTATTTT,CASSLRGSTDTQYF
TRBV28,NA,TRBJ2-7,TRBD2,TGTGCCAGCAGTCCCCGAGGACTAGCGTCCTCTTACGAGCAGTACTTC,CASSPRGLASSYEQYF
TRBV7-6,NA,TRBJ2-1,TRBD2,TGTGCCAGCAGCTTAAATAGTCCCGGCGGGAGTAATGAGCAGTTCTTC,CASSLNSPGGSNEQFF
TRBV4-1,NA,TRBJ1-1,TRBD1,TGCGCCAGCAGCTCCCCGGGACAGGTGAACACTGAAGCTTTCTTT,CASSSPGQVNTEAFF
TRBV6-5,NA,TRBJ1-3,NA,TGTGCCAGCAGTTTTTACACCTTCTCTGGAAACACCATATATTTT,CASSFYTFSGNTIYF
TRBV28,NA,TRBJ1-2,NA,TGTGCCAGCAGTCCCTCCTTGACAGGCGTTTATGGCTACACCTTC,CASSPSLTGVYGYTF
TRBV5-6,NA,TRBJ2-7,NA,TGTGCCAGCAGCCAAGGCCAGGGGTGGTCCGAGCAGTACTTC,CASSQGQGWSEQYF
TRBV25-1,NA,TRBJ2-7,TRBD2,TGTGCCAGCAGTTTAGCCGGGACTAGCGGGGCCCCCCGGTACTTC,CASSLAGTSGAPRYF
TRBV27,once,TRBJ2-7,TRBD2,TGTGCCAGCAGCTATACTAGCGGGAGCTCCTACGAGCAGTACTTC,CASSYTSGSSYEQYF
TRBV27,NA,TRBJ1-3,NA,TGTGCCAGCAGGCAAATTGGTGGGAGCTCTGGAAACACCATATATTTT,CASRQIGGSSGNTIYF
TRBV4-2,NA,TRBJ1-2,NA,TGTGCCAGCAGCCCGGGGGGGGGAAACTATGGCTACACCTTC,CASSPGGGNYGYTF
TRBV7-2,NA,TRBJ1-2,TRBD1,TGTGCCAGCAGCTTAGGGGCACAGGGGGCAATCTATGGCTACACCTTC,CASSLGAQGAIYGYTF
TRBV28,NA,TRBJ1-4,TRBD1,TGTGCCAGCAGTTTATTCGGGACAGGGGCCCTCCCGGGTGAAAAACTGTTTTTT,CASSLFGTGALPGEKLFF
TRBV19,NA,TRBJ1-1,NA,TGTGCCAGTAGTATTCAGGGGCCAGGGAACACTGAAGCTTTCTTT,CASSIQGPGNTEAFF
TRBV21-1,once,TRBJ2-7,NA,TGTGCCAGCAGCAAAGGGAGGGGTCCCCACCCCTCGCACTTC,CASSKGRGPHPSHF
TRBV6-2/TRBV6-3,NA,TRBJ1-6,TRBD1,TGTGCCAGCAGTGAGCGGACAGGGGGCGTACTCAATTCACCCCTCCACTTT,CASSERTGGVLNSPLHF
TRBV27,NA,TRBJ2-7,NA,TGTGCCAGCAGTCAGATCGGGAGCCTCGGGACCTACGAGCAGTACTTC,CASSQIGSLGTYEQYF
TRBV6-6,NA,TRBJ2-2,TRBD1,TGTGCCAGCAGCCGTGGACAGGGGGGTGCCGGGGAGCTGTTTTTT,CASSRGQGGAGELFF
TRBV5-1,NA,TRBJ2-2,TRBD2,TGCGCCAGCAGCGGCTCCCTAGCGGGAGGGCCTCTGGGCACCGGGGAGCTGTTTTTT,CASSGSLAGGPLGTGELFF
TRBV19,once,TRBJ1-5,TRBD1,TGTGCCTCTTGGGCTAGGACAGGGAATCAGCCCCAGCATTTT,CASWARTGNQPQHF
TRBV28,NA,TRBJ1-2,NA,TGTGCCAGCAGTCTCGGAGACTATGGCTACACCTTC,CASSLGDYGYTF
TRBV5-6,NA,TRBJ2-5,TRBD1,TGTGCCAGCAGCTCCCGGGACAGGGGCGGGGAGACCCAGTACTTC,CASSSRDRGGETQYF
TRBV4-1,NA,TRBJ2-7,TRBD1,TGCGCCAGCAGCCGCGGGACAGGGTACGAGCAGTACTTC,CASSRGTGYEQYF
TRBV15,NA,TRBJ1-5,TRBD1,TGTGCCACCAGCCTGACAGGGGGCAATCAGCCCCAGCATTTT,CATSLTGGNQPQHF
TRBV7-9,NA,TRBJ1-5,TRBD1,TGTGCCAGCAGCTTCTCCGGGACAGCTAATCAGCCCCAGCATTTT,CASSFSGTANQPQHF
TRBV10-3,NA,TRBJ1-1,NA,TGTGCCATCAGTGGAACGACGGTCTGGGCCACTGAAGCTTTCTTT,CAISGTTVWATEAFF